Below, 30 T cell receptor beta chains from the same sample are listed, as sequenced in a study of graft-versus-host responses after intestinal transplantation. Their recognized antigens are unknown. The assay was immunoSEQ multiplex PCR, and TCRdb's table has in-frame clones only and misses some. This sample has about 120,000 clones, with roughly 93% found just once. The specimen comprised unstimulated CD4+ T cells sorted from spleen or lymph node cells, sampled before intestinal transplant. These receptors were collected from a human donor who received an intestinal transplant.

This chain connects TRBV18 to TRBJ2-5, with 10 bases matching TRBD2. The CDR3 has 16 residues. Germline V CDR1 and CDR2: KGHSH, LQKENI. Trimming cost V 9 bases and J 0 bases; bases outside gene matches: 10. Here the CDR3 reads CASLSGRSGNQETQYF. CDR3 nucleotide sequence: TGTGCCAGTCTTAGCGGGAGGTCTGGGAACCAAGAGACCCAGTACTTC.

The chain combines TRBV6-5 with TRBJ2-2; D remains ambiguous. The CDR3 is made up of 12 amino acids. CDR1 and CDR2 (germline): MNHEY, SVGAGI. Trimming shortened V by 5 bases and J by 6 bases, and 7 bases separated the two germline ends. DNA of the CDR3: TGTGCCAGCAGTGGTCCTTCCGGGGAGCTGTTTTTT. It codes for CASSGPSGELFF.

The chain links TRBV11-2 to TRBJ1-1, with 7 bases fitting TRBD1. This CDR3 is 15 amino acids long. V was pared by 1 base and J by 1 base, with 3 bases of the junction left unmatched. The germline V gene encodes CDR1 SGHAT and CDR2 FQNNGV. CDR3 residues: CASSLAGQANTEAFF. In nucleotides, the CDR3 is TGTGCCAGCAGCTTAGCTGGACAGGCGAACACTGAAGCTTTCTTT.

The chain uses TRBV28 and TRBJ1-5; the match to TRBD1 covers 8 bases. Germline V gene data show CDR1 as MDHEN and CDR2 as SYDVKM. V trimming: 2 bases; J trimming: 7 bases; junction bases outside the gene matches: 7. The CDR3 consists of 15 residues. In DNA form, the CDR3 reads TGTGCCAGCAGTTTAGGAGGACAGGGAAAACAGCCCCAGCATTTT. Amino acids: CASSLGGQGKQPQHF.

The chain uses TRBV7-3 and TRBJ2-3; D is perhaps TRBD2 (5 bases). V lost 5 bases, J lost 6 bases, and 9 bases lay in between. The germline V gene encodes CDR1 SGHTA and CDR2 FQGTGA. The CDR3 runs to 12 residues. In nucleotides, the CDR3 is TGTGCCAGCAGCCCCGGGGTGGATACGCAGTATTTT. Amino acid sequence: CASSPGVDTQYF. Supplemented by reference TRBV7-3 and TRBJ2-3, the full variable domain reads GAGVSQTPSNKVTEKGKYVELRCDPISGHTALYWYRQSLGQGPEFLIYFQGTGAADDSGLPNDRFFAVRPEGSVSTLKIQRTERGDSAVYLCASSPGVDTQYFGPGTRLTVL.

V is TRBV28 and J is TRBJ2-1, with a possible D match to TRBD2 (5 bases). V dropped 5 bases and J dropped 2 bases, with 13 bases sitting between them. The CDR3 loop spans 15 amino acids. The germline V gene encodes CDR1 MDHEN and CDR2 SYDVKM. The CDR3, as DNA: TGTGCCAGCAGTCAGAGCGGTACCACCTACAATGAGCAGTTCTTC. It yields the protein CASSQSGTTYNEQFF. Complete variable domain (other parts from reference TRBV28 and TRBJ2-1): DVKVTQSSRYLVKRTGEKVFLECVQDMDHENMFWYRQDPGLGLRLIYFSYDVKMKEKGDIPEGYSVSREKKERFSLILESASTNQTSMYLCASSQSGTTYNEQFFGPGTRLTVL.

This sequence joins TRBV25-1 and TRBJ1-2, with D unclear. The CDR3 loop spans 13 amino acids. The germline V gene has CDR1 MGHDK and CDR2 SYGVNS. V was cut by 6 bases and J by 8 bases, with 16 bases left in between. The DNA for the CDR3 is TGTGCCAGCAGGGGGATGTGGGAGGGAGGCTACACCTTC. Protein sequence: CASRGMWEGGYTF.

The chain joins TRBV9 to TRBJ1-3, with D possibly TRBD1 on 5 matching bases. The CDR3 contains 16 residues. Germline V gives CDR1 SGDLS, CDR2 YYNGEE. The V gene lost 3 bases and the J gene lost 1 base, with 14 bases spanning the gap. The CDR3 sequence is CASSARDFASGNTIYF. As DNA, the CDR3 is TGTGCCAGCAGCGCACGGGACTTTGCTTCTGGAAACACCATATATTTT. Drawing the rest from reference TRBV9 and TRBJ1-3, the complete variable domain is DSGVTQTPKHLITATGQRVTLRCSPRSGDLSVYWYQQSLDQGLQFLIQYYNGEERAKGNILERFSAQQFPDLHSELNLSSLELGDSALYFCASSARDFASGNTIYFGEGSWLTVV.

The rearrangement links TRBV5-8 to TRBJ2-4; 7 bases map to TRBD2. CDR3 length: 17 amino acids. The V gene's germline CDR1 is SGHTS and CDR2 YDEGEE. The V segment lost 0 bases and the J segment 0 bases; nucleotides outside the gene matches: 6. CDR3 DNA: TGTGCCAGCAGCTTGGTATACGGGGGGTTAGCCAAAAACATTCAGTACTTC. Residues: CASSLVYGGLAKNIQYF.

This clone has a single count. The V call is TRBV18, the J call TRBJ1-3; possibly TRBD1 for D (6 bases). The ends were cut back, 1 base at V and 0 bases at J, with 10 bases in the middle. The CDR3 covers 16 residues. In germline, CDR1 is KGHSH, CDR2 LQKENI. The CDR3 DNA reads as TGTGCCAGCTCACCACGAGGACAGATCTCTGGAAACACCATATATTTT. Its translation: CASSPRGQISGNTIYF.

The V call is TRBV19, the J call TRBJ2-7; no clear D gene. V lost 4 bases and J 2 bases, leaving 15 bases between the germline ends. Germline V gene lookup returns CDR1 LNHDA and CDR2 SQIVND (reference sequence). The CDR3 runs to 15 residues. CDR3 sequence: CASSTESESPYEQYF. The DNA of the CDR3 is TGTGCCAGTAGTACCGAGTCCGAATCCCCCTACGAGCAGTACTTC.

This clone was observed a handful of times. The sample has other DNA sequences that encode this CDR3 too. V and J are TRBV28 and TRBJ2-7; no clear D. The germline V and J ends were trimmed by 3 bases and 4 bases, with 4 bases remaining between them. This CDR3 contains 11 residues. Germline V gives CDR1 MDHEN, CDR2 SYDVKM. The CDR3 nucleotides read TGTGCCAGCAGTTTGCGGTACGAGCAGTACTTC. The encoded protein is CASSLRYEQYF.

V gene TRBV9 combines with J gene TRBJ2-7; weak D call: TRBD2 (6 bases). This CDR3 contains 15 residues. The ends were cut back, 4 bases at V and 2 bases at J, with 16 bases in the middle. Germline lookup yields CDR1 SGDLS and CDR2 YYNGEE. The CDR3 spells CASSRDGREPYEQYF. The CDR3 bases are TGTGCCAGCAGCCGCGATGGGCGGGAACCCTACGAGCAGTACTTC.

The chain uses TRBV14 and TRBJ2-2; TRBD2 is a possible D gene (5 bases). The CDR3 covers 17 residues. Trimming removed 3 bases from V and 0 bases from J, with 14 bases in between. Germline CDR1 is SGHDN and CDR2 is FVKESK. Here the CDR3 DNA reads TGTGCCAGCAGCCACAAGATCGGGATTTCGAACACCGGGGAGCTGTTTTTT. Protein: CASSHKIGISNTGELFF.

This clone was detected once. This rearrangement joins TRBV5-1 to TRBJ2-7, with 10 bases identical to TRBD2. Germline V gives CDR1 SGHRS, CDR2 YFSETQ. CDR3 length equals 16 residues. V shed 0 bases and J 2 bases; nucleotides not matched to a gene: 5. The CDR3: CASSLEVAGGPYEQYF. CDR3 bases: TGCGCCAGCAGCTTGGAAGTAGCGGGAGGACCCTACGAGCAGTACTTC.

V and J are TRBV20-1 and TRBJ1-2; D uncertain. Germline CDR1 is DFQATT and CDR2 is SNEGSKA (reference sequence). The CDR3 sequence is 10 residues long. The V and J ends lost 6 bases and 4 bases respectively, with 6 bases between them. The CDR3 spells CSAMRYGYTF. CDR3 DNA: TGCAGTGCCATGCGCTATGGCTACACCTTC.

The V call is TRBV21-1, the J call TRBJ1-2; TRBD1 reflects the table's D call only, with no check against the DNA. TRBV21-1 is reported as a pseudogene. CDR3 length: 18 residues. CDR3: CASSGTGSTPGSPDGYTF. The CDR3 DNA is TGTGCCAGCAGCGGAACAGGGTCAACCCCCGGGTCTCCCGATGGCTACACCTTC.

The J gene is TRBJ2-7, the V gene TRBV11-2; TRBD2 aligns across 7 bases. In germline, CDR1 is SGHAT, CDR2 FQNNGV. V gave up 6 bases and J gave up 3 bases; unmatched junction bases: 5. CDR3 size: 13 residues. CDR3 protein: CASRGSSGYEQYF. The DNA of the CDR3 is TGTGCCAGCAGAGGGTCTAGCGGCTACGAGCAGTACTTC. The variable domain in full, completed from reference TRBV11-2 and TRBJ2-7, reads EAGVAQSPRYKIIEKRQSVAFWCNPISGHATLYWYQQILGQGPKLLIQFQNNGVVDDSQLPKDRFSAERLKGVDSTLKIQPAKLEDSAVYLCASRGSSGYEQYFGPGTRLTVT.

The rearrangement joins TRBV29-1 to TRBJ2-7; the D gene is possibly TRBD1 (7 bases). Trimming took 5 bases from V and 3 from J, leaving 17 bases between them. The CDR3 consists of 14 residues. Germline V gene lookup returns CDR1 SQVTM and CDR2 ANQGSEA. For the CDR3, the DNA is TGCAGCGTTCTCGGGCGGGACAGTAACTACGAGCAGTACTTC. It encodes CSVLGRDSNYEQYF.

This clone was seen a handful of times. V is TRBV6-6 and J is TRBJ1-5, with no clear D. This CDR3 is built from 14 residues. The V gene lost 0 bases and the J gene lost 6 bases, with 9 bases spanning the gap. Germline V gene data show CDR1 as MNHNY and CDR2 as SVGAGI (reference sequence). In nucleotides, the CDR3 is TGTGCCAGCAGTTACTCGACCGGGAGTCAGCCCCAGCATTTT. Amino acid sequence: CASSYSTGSQPQHF.

The chain uses TRBV7-3 and TRBJ2-7, with TRBD2 matching over 14 bases. J was trimmed by 2 bases and V by 5 bases; bases with no gene match: 2. Germline CDR1 reads SGHTA; CDR2 reads FQGTGA. This CDR3 is 15 amino acids long. CDR3 DNA: TGTGCCAGCAGCCTGACTAGCGGGGGGGCCTACGAGCAGTACTTC. Translation gives CASSLTSGGAYEQYF.

The V gene is TRBV18, the J gene TRBJ1-2; TRBD1 is a possible D gene (5 bases). This CDR3 contains 12 residues. Trimming stripped 5 bases from V and 4 bases from J, with 8 bases between. Per germline, CDR1 KGHSH and CDR2 LQKENI. CDR3 sequence reads: CASSITGYGYTF. The CDR3 nucleotides read TGTGCCAGCTCAATCACAGGCTATGGCTACACCTTC.

The chain has TRBV7-9 and TRBJ2-2, with TRBD2 matching 12 bases. V lost 5 bases to trimming and J lost 5 bases; unmatched junction nucleotides: 9. Germline CDR1 and CDR2: SEHNR and FQNEAQ (reference sequence). CDR3 length: 17 residues. The CDR3 nucleotides are TGTGCCAGCAGCCGTCTAGCGGGAGGGCCGCGGACCGGGGAGCTGTTTTTT. Translating it yields CASSRLAGGPRTGELFF.

The J gene is TRBJ1-4, the V gene TRBV6-5; D uncertain. Germline V lookup: CDR1 MNHEY, CDR2 SVGAGI. The CDR3 has 14 residues. V lost 6 bases and J lost 4, with 12 bases in between. DNA of the CDR3: TGTGCCAGCAGCCCTACTCGAAGTAATGAAAAACTGTTTTTT. Encoded protein: CASSPTRSNEKLFF.

The CDR3 sequence: CSPRGLGSREQFF. CDR3 bases: TGCAGCCCGCGAGGACTAGGGTCCCGCGAGCAGTTCTTC. The chain combines TRBV29-1 with TRBJ2-1; 7 bases fit TRBD2. CDR3 size: 13 residues. Germline V CDR1 and CDR2: SQVTM, ANQGSEA. After removal of 8 bases from V and 10 bases from J, the junction contained 14 bases not matched to a gene.

The chain employs TRBV6-1 and TRBJ1-5; no clear D. With 6 bases removed from V and 0 bases from J, the gap between germline ends came to 9 bases. The CDR3 spans 14 residues. Germline lookup yields CDR1 MNHNS and CDR2 SASEGT. The CDR3 nucleotides are TGTGCCAGCAGCCTCGGGCATAGCAATCAGCCCCAGCATTTT. Its protein is CASSLGHSNQPQHF.

This clone was observed a single time. V is TRBV2 and J is TRBJ1-3; maybe TRBD1 (6 bases). The germline V gene has CDR1 SNHLY and CDR2 FYNNEI. V lost 2 bases, J lost 4 bases, and 21 bases lay in between. This CDR3 is 18 amino acids long. CDR3 DNA sequence: TGTGCCAGCAGTGAAAGCCCTTACAGGGATCTGACGGGAAACACCATATATTTT. This sequence encodes CASSESPYRDLTGNTIYF.

The chain carries TRBV29-1 and TRBJ1-1, with D unclear. The CDR3 spans 12 residues. Trimming left V 7 bases short and J 0 bases short, with 9 bases between. Germline V CDR1 and CDR2: SQVTM, ANQGSEA. CDR3 protein: CSARDLNTEAFF. Here the CDR3 DNA reads TGCAGCGCTAGAGACTTGAACACTGAAGCTTTCTTT.

The chain uses TRBV7-2 and TRBJ2-7; TRBD2 matches 9 bases. This CDR3 region has 14 residues. V lost 3 bases and J lost 4; bases outside the gene matches: 4. CDR1 is SGHTA and CDR2 is FQGNSA in the germline V gene. The CDR3 bases are TGTGCCAGCAGCTTTACTAGCGGGCCTTACGAGCAGTACTTC. Its translation is CASSFTSGPYEQYF.

This clone came up once. The CDR3 protein is CASSRTGDGYTF. The CDR3 region has the DNA TGTGCCAGCAGCCGGACAGGCGATGGCTACACCTTC. The rearrangement joins TRBV6-1 to TRBJ1-2; 7 nucleotides line up with TRBD1. This CDR3 spans 12 amino acids. CDR1 is MNHNS, CDR2 SASEGT, per germline. V shed 6 bases, J shed 6 bases, and the junction held 4 bases outside the gene matches.